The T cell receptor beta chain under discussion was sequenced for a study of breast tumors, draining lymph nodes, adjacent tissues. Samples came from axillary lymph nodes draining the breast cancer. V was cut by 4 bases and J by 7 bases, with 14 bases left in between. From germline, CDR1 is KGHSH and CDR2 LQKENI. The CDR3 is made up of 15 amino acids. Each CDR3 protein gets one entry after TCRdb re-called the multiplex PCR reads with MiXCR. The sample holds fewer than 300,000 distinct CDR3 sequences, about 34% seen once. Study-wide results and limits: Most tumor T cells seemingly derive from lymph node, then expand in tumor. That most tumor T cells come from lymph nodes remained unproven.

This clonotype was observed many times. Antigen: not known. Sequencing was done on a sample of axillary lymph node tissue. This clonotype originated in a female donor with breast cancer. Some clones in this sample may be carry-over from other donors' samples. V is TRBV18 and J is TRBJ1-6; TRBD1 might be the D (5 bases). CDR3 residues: CASSLRDRKNSPLHF. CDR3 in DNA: TGTGCCAGCTCACTACGGGACCGAAAGAATTCACCCCTCCACTTT.